This is a list of T cell receptor beta chains from one sample in a study of regulatory T cells in long-lasting Graves disease. TCRdb ran MiXCR on the multiplex PCR reads and lists one entry per CDR3 protein. The sample records 680,000 or so distinct CDR3 sequences, 16% being singletons. The sample was also linked to a second study, of T cells in Graves' hyperthyroidism and ophthalmopathy.

The sequencing here drew on peripheral blood mononuclear cells (PBMCs), taken at new diagnosis, from a patient treated with antithyroid drugs. The receptors were sampled from a woman aged 25 to 45 with Graves disease. Each CDR3 is given with its conserved first and last residue. Each record gives: CDR3 DNA, CDR3 protein, clone size, V gene, D gene, J gene. The D gene is left open where the match is weak. Clone size, where shown, is once, few, many, or a class for clones that have expanded.

cdr3_nt: TGTGCCAGCAGCTTAGGAGGGGGCGTGTACCAAGAGACCCAGTACTTC
cdr3_aa: CASSLGGGVYQETQYF
clone_size: many
v_call: TRBV7-8
d_call: TRBD1
j_call: TRBJ2-5

cdr3_nt: TGCGCCAGCAGTGCCGTACTAGCGATTGACACAGATACGCAGTATTTT
cdr3_aa: CASSAVLAIDTDTQYF
clone_size: NA
v_call: TRBV10-1
d_call: TRBD2
j_call: TRBJ2-3

cdr3_nt: TGTGCCAGCAGTCGGGGAGGTGGGGGCTACACCTTC
cdr3_aa: CASSRGGGGYTF
clone_size: many
v_call: TRBV11-2
d_call: NA
j_call: TRBJ1-2

cdr3_nt: TGTGCCAGCAGGGGGGACGACAGGGTCAGTCAGCCCCAGCATTTT
cdr3_aa: CASRGDDRVSQPQHF
clone_size: NA
v_call: TRBV2
d_call: TRBD1
j_call: TRBJ1-5

cdr3_nt: TGTGCCAGCACAGCGGAGGCCTACGAGCAGTACTTC
cdr3_aa: CASTAEAYEQYF
clone_size: many
v_call: TRBV2
d_call: NA
j_call: TRBJ2-7

cdr3_nt: TGTGCCAGCAGTTTATATCAAGACGAGCAGTACTTC
cdr3_aa: CASSLYQDEQYF
clone_size: NA
v_call: TRBV28
d_call: NA
j_call: TRBJ2-7

cdr3_nt: TGTGCCAGCAGCTTCAGATCCTACTCCTACGAGCAGTACTTC
cdr3_aa: CASSFRSYSYEQYF
clone_size: few
v_call: TRBV14
d_call: NA
j_call: TRBJ2-7

cdr3_nt: TGTGCCAGCAGATTTCAGGGAAGGGCAGGGGAGACCCAGTACTTC
cdr3_aa: CASRFQGRAGETQYF
clone_size: few
v_call: TRBV5-6
d_call: NA
j_call: TRBJ2-5

cdr3_nt: TGTGCCAGCAGGGGGACAGGGCTTAATCACCCCCAGCATTTT
cdr3_aa: CASRGTGLNHPQHF
clone_size: NA
v_call: TRBV25-1
d_call: TRBD1
j_call: TRBJ1-5

cdr3_nt: TGTGCCAGCAGTAGTGTCGTTCCCACTAATGAAAAACTGTTTTTT
cdr3_aa: CASSSVVPTNEKLFF
clone_size: many
v_call: TRBV2
d_call: NA
j_call: TRBJ1-4

cdr3_nt: TGTGCCAGCAGTGAAGGGTCTACCGATACGCAGTATTTT
cdr3_aa: CASSEGSTDTQYF
clone_size: many
v_call: TRBV2
d_call: NA
j_call: TRBJ2-3

cdr3_nt: TGTGCCAGCAGTTTATCGGAAACCCGGACAGGGTCAAGCTACAATGAGCAGTTCTTC
cdr3_aa: CASSLSETRTGSSYNEQFF
clone_size: NA
v_call: TRBV27
d_call: TRBD1
j_call: TRBJ2-1

cdr3_nt: TGCAGTGCTGGAAAAGCGGAGAGACAAGAGACCCAGTACTTC
cdr3_aa: CSAGKAERQETQYF
clone_size: few
v_call: TRBV20-1
d_call: NA
j_call: TRBJ2-5

cdr3_nt: TGTGCCAGCAGTTACGACCCAAACTCTGGAAACACCATATATTTT
cdr3_aa: CASSYDPNSGNTIYF
clone_size: few
v_call: TRBV6-2/TRBV6-3
d_call: NA
j_call: TRBJ1-3

cdr3_nt: TGCAGCGTTGAAGGGAGGCCAGATACGCAGTATTTT
cdr3_aa: CSVEGRPDTQYF
clone_size: few
v_call: TRBV29-1
d_call: NA
j_call: TRBJ2-3

cdr3_nt: TGTGCCAGCAGCCCCTCACGGAGTGGCACCGGGGAGCTGTTTTTT
cdr3_aa: CASSPSRSGTGELFF
clone_size: many
v_call: TRBV11-3
d_call: NA
j_call: TRBJ2-2

cdr3_nt: TGTGCCAGTAGCCGAGACAGGGTCGGGGAGGAAAAACTGTTTTTT
cdr3_aa: CASSRDRVGEEKLFF
clone_size: NA
v_call: TRBV19
d_call: TRBD1
j_call: TRBJ1-4

cdr3_nt: TGTGCCAGCAGTGAAGTAAAGGGACTGGTTATTGTGGAGACCCAGTACTTC
cdr3_aa: CASSEVKGLVIVETQYF
clone_size: many
v_call: TRBV2
d_call: NA
j_call: TRBJ2-5

cdr3_nt: TGTGCCAGCAGAGGACAGGGTGGCGATAAACTGTTTTTT
cdr3_aa: CASRGQGGDKLFF
clone_size: many
v_call: TRBV28
d_call: TRBD1
j_call: TRBJ1-4

cdr3_nt: TGTGCCAGCAGGGTTGGGTTAGCGGGAGATACGCAGTATTTT
cdr3_aa: CASRVGLAGDTQYF
clone_size: NA
v_call: TRBV5-4
d_call: TRBD2
j_call: TRBJ2-3

cdr3_nt: TGTGCCAGCAGCTTAGCTGAGACTAGCGGGAGAGGTAACTACGAGCAGTACTTC
cdr3_aa: CASSLAETSGRGNYEQYF
clone_size: few
v_call: TRBV7-9
d_call: TRBD2
j_call: TRBJ2-7

cdr3_nt: TGCGCCAGCATGACTAGCGGGAGCCAGGGCAATGAGCAGTTCTTC
cdr3_aa: CASMTSGSQGNEQFF
clone_size: many
v_call: TRBV5-1
d_call: TRBD2
j_call: TRBJ2-1

cdr3_nt: TGCGCCAGCAGCTGGGAGGGGAGGATCACAGATACGCAGTATTTT
cdr3_aa: CASSWEGRITDTQYF
clone_size: few
v_call: TRBV5-1
d_call: TRBD2
j_call: TRBJ2-3

cdr3_nt: TGTGCCAGCAAAATTACAGGTTCCTACAATGAGCAGTTCTTC
cdr3_aa: CASKITGSYNEQFF
clone_size: NA
v_call: TRBV2
d_call: NA
j_call: TRBJ2-1

cdr3_nt: TGTGCCAGCAGCAATCCAGGGTATTTGGACTATGGCTACACCTTC
cdr3_aa: CASSNPGYLDYGYTF
clone_size: few
v_call: TRBV13
d_call: NA
j_call: TRBJ1-2

cdr3_nt: TGCGCCAGCAGCCTCACCATAGCGGGAGGACACGAGCAGTACTTC
cdr3_aa: CASSLTIAGGHEQYF
clone_size: few
v_call: TRBV5-1
d_call: TRBD2
j_call: TRBJ2-7

cdr3_nt: TGTGCCAGCTCACCAGCCACAGGGGTAGATACGCAGTATTTT
cdr3_aa: CASSPATGVDTQYF
clone_size: NA
v_call: TRBV18
d_call: TRBD1
j_call: TRBJ2-3

cdr3_nt: TGTGCCAGCAGCTTTAACAGAGACACTGAAGCTTTCTTT
cdr3_aa: CASSFNRDTEAFF
clone_size: many
v_call: TRBV12-3/TRBV12-4
d_call: NA
j_call: TRBJ1-1

cdr3_nt: TGCGCCAGCAGCCGCAGCGCGACTAGCGGGGTGTCCTACGAGCAGTACTTC
cdr3_aa: CASSRSATSGVSYEQYF
clone_size: NA
v_call: TRBV4-1
d_call: TRBD2
j_call: TRBJ2-7

cdr3_nt: TGTGCCAGCAGCCCAGGGTCCCTCGGACGGCCCCAGCATTTT
cdr3_aa: CASSPGSLGRPQHF
clone_size: once
v_call: TRBV11-1
d_call: NA
j_call: TRBJ1-5

cdr3_nt: TGTGCCAGCAGCTCACAGGGTGAGATCGAGAGCAAAAACATTCAGTACTTC
cdr3_aa: CASSSQGEIESKNIQYF
clone_size: many
v_call: TRBV7-2
d_call: NA
j_call: TRBJ2-4

cdr3_nt: TGTGCCAGCAGTGTGGGTGGTCGAGAACAAGAGACCCAGTACTTC
cdr3_aa: CASSVGGREQETQYF
clone_size: many
v_call: TRBV2
d_call: NA
j_call: TRBJ2-5

cdr3_nt: TGTGCCAGCAGCGATTTAGGGGAGCAGCTCTTC
cdr3_aa: CASSDLGEQLF
clone_size: NA
v_call: TRBV28
d_call: NA
j_call: TRBJ2-1

cdr3_nt: TGTGCCAGCAGGCGGGACGTGTCTCCCTACGAGCAGTACTTC
cdr3_aa: CASRRDVSPYEQYF
clone_size: many
v_call: TRBV6-1
d_call: NA
j_call: TRBJ2-7

cdr3_nt: TGCGCCAGCAGCTTGGCCCTTGGACAGGGTGGCTACGAGCAGTACTTC
cdr3_aa: CASSLALGQGGYEQYF
clone_size: many
v_call: TRBV5-1
d_call: TRBD1
j_call: TRBJ2-7

cdr3_nt: TGCGCCAGCGCGACTAGCGGGCCGAACACCGGGGAGCTGTTTTTT
cdr3_aa: CASATSGPNTGELFF
clone_size: NA
v_call: TRBV5-1
d_call: TRBD2
j_call: TRBJ2-2

cdr3_nt: TGCAGCGCGGCGGGACAGACAACCGGGGAGCTGTTTTTT
cdr3_aa: CSAAGQTTGELFF
clone_size: few
v_call: TRBV29-1
d_call: NA
j_call: TRBJ2-2

cdr3_nt: TGCAGTGCTAGTCTCCTCTACGAGCAGTACTTC
cdr3_aa: CSASLLYEQYF
clone_size: NA
v_call: TRBV20-1
d_call: NA
j_call: TRBJ2-7

cdr3_nt: TGTGCCAGCTCACAACAGGGGGCGAATCAGCCCCAGCATTTT
cdr3_aa: CASSQQGANQPQHF
clone_size: few
v_call: TRBV18
d_call: TRBD1
j_call: TRBJ1-5

cdr3_nt: TGTGCCAGCAGTTTAGCGAACAACAGGGGTAGGTCCTACAATGAGCAGTTCTTC
cdr3_aa: CASSLANNRGRSYNEQFF
clone_size: many
v_call: TRBV28
d_call: TRBD1
j_call: TRBJ2-1

cdr3_nt: TGTGCCACCAGTGATAACACAGGACCTAACTATGGCTACACCTTC
cdr3_aa: CATSDNTGPNYGYTF
clone_size: NA
v_call: TRBV24-1
d_call: NA
j_call: TRBJ1-2

cdr3_nt: TGTGCCAGCAGCCACGGACAGGGGGCGGATGGCTACACCTTC
cdr3_aa: CASSHGQGADGYTF
clone_size: many
v_call: TRBV3-1
d_call: TRBD1
j_call: TRBJ1-2

cdr3_nt: TGTGCCAGCAGCCCCTTGGGGCAAGCGGGAGGACGCACAGATACGCAGTATTTT
cdr3_aa: CASSPLGQAGGRTDTQYF
clone_size: few
v_call: TRBV7-3
d_call: TRBD2
j_call: TRBJ2-3

cdr3_nt: TGTGCCAGCAGTGAGATAAATCTGGGGGTCTATGGCTACACCTTC
cdr3_aa: CASSEINLGVYGYTF
clone_size: NA
v_call: TRBV6-1
d_call: NA
j_call: TRBJ1-2